This entry lists 26 T cell receptor beta chains sequenced from one sample in a study of PD-1 and CTLA-4 blockade in melanoma. The method was immunoSEQ multiplex PCR; TCRdb's version includes in-frame clones alone and lacks a portion of them. The sample lists about 28,000 clones, 85% to 90% occurring once. Sequencing was performed on CD8+ T cells from peripheral blood, taken before anti-PD-1 treatment. The receptors derive from a human donor with melanoma.

The V and J genes are TRBV27 and TRBJ1-2; a possible D gene is TRBD1 (5 bases). Germline lookup yields CDR1 MNHEY and CDR2 SMNVEV (reference sequence). Trimming left V 6 bases short and J 6 bases short, with 14 bases between. The CDR3 covers 13 residues. In nucleotides, the CDR3 is TGTGCCAGCAGGACAGAGCTGATGGATGGCTACACCTTC. It is translated as CASRTELMDGYTF.

The rearrangement uses TRBV11-2 and TRBJ1-6; weak D call: TRBD1 (6 bases). V lost 5 bases to trimming and J lost 8 bases, with 16 bases between them. Germline V gene data show CDR1 as SGHAT and CDR2 as FQNNGV. This CDR3 region has 15 residues. In nucleotides, the CDR3 is TGTGCCAGCAGCCCAATACAGGGTTCGGATTCACCCCTCCACTTT. Translation: CASSPIQGSDSPLHF. Using reference TRBV11-2 and TRBJ1-6 for the parts outside the CDR3, the full variable domain is EAGVAQSPRYKIIEKRQSVAFWCNPISGHATLYWYQQILGQGPKLLIQFQNNGVVDDSQLPKDRFSAERLKGVDSTLKIQPAKLEDSAVYLCASSPIQGSDSPLHFGNGTRLTVT.

This clone was recorded only once. This chain links TRBV28 with TRBJ1-1; 10 bases map to TRBD1. Germline CDR1 reads MDHEN; CDR2 reads SYDVKM. The CDR3 is 15 residues long. The V segment lost 7 bases and the J segment 4 bases; nucleotides outside the gene matches: 9. This CDR3 is CASTAGQGGGTEAFF. As DNA, the CDR3 is TGTGCCAGCACCGCTGGACAGGGGGGGGGCACTGAAGCTTTCTTT.

This clone was counted a single time. The V call is TRBV10-3, the J call TRBJ1-1; D gene uncertain. The germline gives CDR1 ENHRY, CDR2 SYGVKD. The germline V and J ends were trimmed by 3 bases and 1 base, with 12 bases remaining between them. The CDR3 extends over 15 amino acids. CDR3 coding DNA: TGTGCCATCAGTGAAGCGGTGGTAGGGAACACTGAAGCTTTCTTT. This translates into CAISEAVVGNTEAFF.

This rearrangement joins TRBV4-1 to TRBJ2-1; TRBD2 aligns across 14 bases. The CDR3 spans 17 residues. V was clipped by 0 bases and J by 4 bases; unmatched bases: 2. Germline CDR1 and CDR2: MGHRA and YSYEKL. CDR3 sequence: CASSQEGLAGGYNEQFF. The CDR3 bases are TGCGCCAGCAGCCAAGAAGGACTAGCGGGAGGATACAATGAGCAGTTCTTC.

A note on this clone: One end of the junction is discordant with germline, which a read error may explain. The chain is built from TRBV7-6 and TRBJ2-7; 7 bases agree with TRBD2. Germline-derived CDR1 and CDR2 are SGHVS and FNYEAQ. CDR3 length: 17 amino acids. The CDR3 here is CASSLAASASLPYEQYF. The CDR3 nucleotides read TGTGCCAGCAGCCTAGCGGCGTCAGCTAGCCTCCCCTACGAGCAGTACTTC.

The CDR3 region has the DNA TGTGCCAGCAGCACCCGGGACGGAAGGTACGAGCAGTACTTC. Its protein product is CASSTRDGRYEQYF. The V call is TRBV5-4, the J call TRBJ2-7; D could derive from TRBD1 or TRBD2 (5 bases each). Trimming took 4 bases from V and 4 from J, leaving 15 bases between them. CDR3 size: 14 residues. CDR1 and CDR2 from the germline V gene are SGHNT and YYREEE (reference sequence).

The chain carries TRBV5-6 and TRBJ1-5; 7 nucleotides agree with TRBD1. V shed 3 bases, J shed 6 bases, and the junction held 6 bases outside the gene matches. The CDR3 consists of 14 residues. The germline gives CDR1 SGHDT, CDR2 YYEEEE. The CDR3 loop is CASSSAQGGQPQHF. Written as DNA, the CDR3 is TGTGCCAGCAGCTCCGCGCAGGGGGGTCAGCCCCAGCATTTT.

The CDR3 region is CASSQDRPNTEAFF. The CDR3 DNA is TGTGCCAGCAGCCAAGATCGCCCTAACACTGAAGCTTTCTTT. V usage is TRBV14 and J usage is TRBJ1-1, with no clear D. This CDR3 has 14 residues. Looked up from germline, CDR1 is SGHDN and CDR2 is FVKESK. The ends were cut back, 0 bases at V and 2 bases at J, with 7 bases in the middle. Filled out from reference TRBV14 and TRBJ1-1, the complete variable domain reads EAGVTQFPSHSVIEKGQTVTLRCDPISGHDNLYWYRRVMGKEIKFLLHFVKESKQDESGMPNNRFLAERTGGTYSTLKVQPAELEDSGVYFCASSQDRPNTEAFFGQGTRLTVV.

This chain links TRBV7-9 with TRBJ1-1, with TRBD1 matching over 9 bases. Trimming cost V 3 bases and J 1 base; bases outside gene matches: 0. This CDR3 region has 14 residues. Germline values: CDR1 SEHNR, CDR2 FQNEAQ (reference sequence). The CDR3 DNA sequence: TGTGCCAGCAGCTTGGGACAGGGGAACACTGAAGCTTTCTTT. This sequence encodes CASSLGQGNTEAFF.

The J gene is TRBJ1-2, the V gene TRBV29-1; no firm D call. The CDR3 consists of 11 residues. V shed 8 bases and J shed 8 bases, with 15 bases lying between them. From germline, CDR1 is SQVTM and CDR2 ANQGSEA. CDR3 sequence reads: CSSDGEDGYTF. Written as DNA, the CDR3 is TGCAGCTCCGACGGGGAGGACGGCTACACCTTC.

The chain carries TRBV29-1 and TRBJ2-7, with D maybe TRBD2 (6 bases). Trimming shortened V by 5 bases and J by 4 bases, and 33 bases separated the two germline ends. CDR1 is SQVTM, CDR2 ANQGSEA, per germline. This CDR3 spans 19 amino acids. The CDR3 sequence is CSVQLSHIRLGRTNYEQYF. Here the CDR3 DNA reads TGCAGCGTTCAACTCTCCCATATTAGACTAGGCCGCACCAATTACGAGCAGTACTTC.

The V gene is TRBV3-1 (or the pseudogene TRBV3-2), the J gene TRBJ2-1; TRBD2 is a possible D gene (6 bases). CDR3 size: 15 residues. Trimming pared 1 base from V and 4 bases from J, leaving 11 bases between. CDR1 LGHDT and CDR2 YNNKEL come from the germline V gene (reference sequence). The CDR3 region is CASSQGASEYNEQFF. CDR3 DNA sequence: TGTGCCAGCAGCCAAGGGGCTAGCGAGTACAATGAGCAGTTCTTC.

The chain joins TRBV27 to TRBJ1-2; 10 bases are a match to TRBD1. Germline V lookup: CDR1 MNHEY, CDR2 SMNVEV (reference sequence). The CDR3 runs to 14 residues. The J segment lost 4 bases and the V segment lost 7 bases, leaving 6 bases of the junction unmatched. The CDR3 DNA reads as TGTGCCAGCAAGGACAGGGGGGCTCCCTATGGCTACACCTTC. It encodes CASKDRGAPYGYTF.

This chain uses TRBV29-1 with TRBJ1-3, with TRBD1 as a possible D gene (6 bases). The V end was cut by 5 bases, the J end by 0 bases, with 14 bases between. The CDR3 has 15 residues. CDR1 and CDR2 (germline): SQVTM, ANQGSEA. This chain's CDR3 is CSVSDSSDSGNTIYF. The CDR3 DNA follows: TGCAGCGTTTCGGACAGCTCCGACTCTGGAAACACCATATATTTT.

V usage is TRBV7-9 and J usage is TRBJ1-1; D ambiguous. Per germline, CDR1 SEHNR and CDR2 FQNEAQ (reference sequence). The CDR3 totals 15 residues. Trimming took off 0 bases at V and 1 base at J, with 9 bases between the two ends. CDR3 in DNA: TGTGCCAGCAGCTTAGCTCTCCTCGGGAACACTGAAGCTTTCTTT. It specifies CASSLALLGNTEAFF.

The chain carries TRBV10-3 and TRBJ1-1; D not certain. Germline V lookup: CDR1 ENHRY, CDR2 SYGVKD. V shed 0 bases and J shed 8 bases, with 7 bases lying between them. The CDR3 loop spans 12 amino acids. The CDR3 region has the DNA TGTGCCATCAGTGAGTCCCCATACGAAGCTTTCTTT. This encodes CAISESPYEAFF.

The CDR3 loop reads CATSDWTGGKETQYF. CDR3 sequence (DNA): TGTGCCACCAGTGATTGGACAGGGGGGAAAGAGACCCAGTACTTC. The chain couples TRBV24-1 to TRBJ2-5, with 10 bases that match TRBD1. The germline CDR1 and CDR2 sequences are KGHDR and SFDVKD. The trim removed 2 bases at V and 3 bases at J, leaving 2 bases unmatched. There are 15 residues in the CDR3.

The V and J genes are TRBV30 and TRBJ1-1; 7 nucleotides agree with TRBD1. V was clipped by 5 bases and J by 4 bases; unmatched bases: 4. CDR3 size: 12 residues. The germline gives CDR1 GTSNPN, CDR2 SVGIG (reference sequence). CDR3: CAWDRDGTEAFF. The CDR3 DNA reads TGTGCCTGGGACAGGGACGGCACTGAAGCTTTCTTT. The full variable domain, its missing parts supplied by reference TRBV30 and TRBJ1-1, is SQTIHQWPATLVQPVGSPLSLECTVEGTSNPNLYWYRQAAGRGLQLLFYSVGIGQISSEVPQNLSASRPQDRQFILSSKKLLLSDSGFYLCAWDRDGTEAFFGQGTRLTVV.

The chain combines TRBV27 with TRBJ2-3; possible D gene TRBD2, 5 bases. The CDR3 runs to 15 residues. V dropped 3 bases and J dropped 0 bases, with 10 bases sitting between them. Germline CDR1 is MNHEY and CDR2 is SMNVEV (reference sequence). CDR3 sequence reads: CASSFGGSSTDTQYF. The CDR3, as DNA: TGTGCCAGCAGTTTCGGCGGGTCTAGCACAGATACGCAGTATTTT.

The gene calls are TRBV2 and TRBJ1-6; 8 bases fit TRBD1. V was pared by 6 bases and J by 0 bases, with 13 bases of the junction left unmatched. The length of the CDR3 is 19 residues. The germline gives CDR1 SNHLY, CDR2 FYNNEI. The CDR3 sequence: CASSGDRGHPSSYNSPLHF. DNA for the CDR3: TGTGCCAGCAGCGGAGACAGGGGCCACCCAAGCTCCTATAATTCACCCCTCCACTTT.

The chain uses TRBV3-1 (or the pseudogene TRBV3-2) and TRBJ2-1; 7 bases are shared with TRBD2. Trimming took 0 bases from V and 7 from J; bases not matched to a gene: 12. This CDR3 contains 17 residues. Germline V gene sequence: CDR1 LGHDT, CDR2 YNNKEL (reference sequence). The CDR3 sequence is CASSQDRLAQLRNEQFF. CDR3 coding DNA: TGTGCCAGCAGCCAAGATCGACTAGCCCAACTCAGGAATGAGCAGTTCTTC.

This clone was recorded only once. V usage is TRBV27 and J usage is TRBJ2-1, with 16 positions matching TRBD2. Germline values: CDR1 MNHEY, CDR2 SMNVEV (reference sequence). Trimming at V came to 0 bases and at J to 5 bases, leaving 7 bases not matched to a gene. This CDR3 region has 19 residues. The CDR3, as DNA: TGTGCCAGCAGTTTATCGACCGGGACTAGCGGGAGGGGACACAATGAGCAGTTCTTC. It encodes CASSLSTGTSGRGHNEQFF.

The V and J genes are TRBV27 and TRBJ2-7; 8 bases map to TRBD1. J gave up 4 bases and V 5 bases, and 1 base lay outside the gene matches. The CDR3 covers 12 residues. Looked up from germline, CDR1 is MNHEY and CDR2 is SMNVEV (reference sequence). CDR3 sequence reads: CASSGTGYEQYF. CDR3 coding DNA: TGTGCCAGCAGTGGGACAGGATACGAGCAGTACTTC.

The gene calls are TRBV27 and TRBJ1-1; D possibly corresponds to TRBD1 (6 bases). CDR3 length: 12 residues. The germline V gene has CDR1 MNHEY and CDR2 SMNVEV (reference sequence). Trimming removed 10 bases from V and 1 base from J, with 10 bases in between. The CDR3 sequence is CATGTPNTEAFF. CDR3 in DNA: TGTGCCACCGGGACACCGAACACTGAAGCTTTCTTT.

In DNA form, the CDR3 reads TGTGCCAGCAGTGACGACATAGGATCTAAAGCACGGCAGTACTTC. It specifies CASSDDIGSKARQYF. This chain connects TRBV6-1 to TRBJ2-7; D is uncertain. Looked up from germline, CDR1 is MNHNS and CDR2 is SASEGT. The CDR3 contains 15 residues. V lost 3 bases, J lost 9 bases, and 21 bases lay in between.